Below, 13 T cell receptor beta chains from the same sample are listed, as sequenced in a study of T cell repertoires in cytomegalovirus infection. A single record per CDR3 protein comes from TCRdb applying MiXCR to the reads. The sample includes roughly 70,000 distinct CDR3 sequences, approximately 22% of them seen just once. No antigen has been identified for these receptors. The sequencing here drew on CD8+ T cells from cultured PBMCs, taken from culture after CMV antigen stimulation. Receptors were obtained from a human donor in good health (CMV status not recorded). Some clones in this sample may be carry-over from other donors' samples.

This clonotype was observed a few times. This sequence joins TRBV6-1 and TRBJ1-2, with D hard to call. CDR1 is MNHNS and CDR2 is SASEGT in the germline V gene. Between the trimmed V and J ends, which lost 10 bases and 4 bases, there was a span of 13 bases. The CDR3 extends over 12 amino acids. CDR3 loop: CATGREFYGYTF. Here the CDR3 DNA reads TGTGCCACCGGGCGGGAGTTCTATGGCTACACCTTC.

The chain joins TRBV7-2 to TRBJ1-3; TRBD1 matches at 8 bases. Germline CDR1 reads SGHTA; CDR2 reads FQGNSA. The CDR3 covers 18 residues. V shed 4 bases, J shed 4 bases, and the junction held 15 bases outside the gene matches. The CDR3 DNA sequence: TGTGCCAGCAGCTACCCCCTGACAGGGGTATTATCCGGAAACACCATATATTTT. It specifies CASSYPLTGVLSGNTIYF.

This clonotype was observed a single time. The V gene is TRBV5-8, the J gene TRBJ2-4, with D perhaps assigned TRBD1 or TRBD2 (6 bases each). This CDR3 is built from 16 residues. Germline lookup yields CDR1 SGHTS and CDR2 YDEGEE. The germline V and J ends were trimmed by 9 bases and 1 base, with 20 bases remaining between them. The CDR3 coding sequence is TGTGCCACTCCCCTGTCGGGGGCACGGGCCAAAAACATTCAGTACTTC. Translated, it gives CATPLSGARAKNIQYF.

CDR3 nucleotide sequence: TGCAGCGTTGAACTGGGGGGCACTGAAGCTTTCTTT. Translation gives CSVELGGTEAFF. The gene calls are TRBV29-1 and TRBJ1-1; possibly TRBD1 for D (5 bases). The CDR3 consists of 12 residues. The V end was cut by 2 bases, the J end by 4 bases, with 8 bases between. Germline lookup yields CDR1 SQVTM and CDR2 ANQGSEA.

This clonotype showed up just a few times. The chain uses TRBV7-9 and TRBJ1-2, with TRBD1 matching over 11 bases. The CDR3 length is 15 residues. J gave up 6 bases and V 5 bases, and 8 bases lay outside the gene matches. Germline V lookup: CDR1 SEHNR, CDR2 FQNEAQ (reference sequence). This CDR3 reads CASSPGQGARNGYTF. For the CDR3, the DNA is TGTGCCAGCAGCCCCGGACAGGGGGCGCGCAATGGCTACACCTTC. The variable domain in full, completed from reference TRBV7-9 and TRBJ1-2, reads DTGVSQNPRHKITKRGQNVTFRCDPISEHNRLYWYRQTLGQGPEFLTYFQNEAQLEKSRLLSDRFSAERPKGSFSTLEIQRTEQGDSAMYLCASSPGQGARNGYTFGSGTRLTVV.

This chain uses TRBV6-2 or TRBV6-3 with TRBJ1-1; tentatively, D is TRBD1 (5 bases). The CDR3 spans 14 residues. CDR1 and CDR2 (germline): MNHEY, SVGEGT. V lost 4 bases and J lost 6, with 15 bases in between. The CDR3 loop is CASSFQQAGAEAFF. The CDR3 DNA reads TGTGCCAGCAGTTTTCAACAGGCTGGAGCTGAAGCTTTCTTT.

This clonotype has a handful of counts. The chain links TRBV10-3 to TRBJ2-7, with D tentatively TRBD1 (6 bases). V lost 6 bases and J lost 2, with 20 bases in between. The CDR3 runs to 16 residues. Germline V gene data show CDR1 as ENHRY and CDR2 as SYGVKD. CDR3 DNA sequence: TGTGCCATCAGGGACGATAGGGCCCAGGGGCCCTACGAGCAGTACTTC. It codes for CAIRDDRAQGPYEQYF.

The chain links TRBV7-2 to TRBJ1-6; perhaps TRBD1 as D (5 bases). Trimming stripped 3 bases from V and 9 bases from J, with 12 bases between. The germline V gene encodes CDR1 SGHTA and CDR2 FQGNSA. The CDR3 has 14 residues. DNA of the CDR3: TGTGCCAGCAGCTTCAGGGTGGGAGGTTCACCCCTCCACTTT. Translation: CASSFRVGGSPLHF.

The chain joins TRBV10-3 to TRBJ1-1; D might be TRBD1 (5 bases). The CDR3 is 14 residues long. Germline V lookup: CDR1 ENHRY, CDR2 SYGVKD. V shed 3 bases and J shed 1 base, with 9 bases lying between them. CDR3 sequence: CAISDGGPNTEAFF. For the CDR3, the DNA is TGTGCCATCAGTGATGGGGGACCGAACACTGAAGCTTTCTTT.

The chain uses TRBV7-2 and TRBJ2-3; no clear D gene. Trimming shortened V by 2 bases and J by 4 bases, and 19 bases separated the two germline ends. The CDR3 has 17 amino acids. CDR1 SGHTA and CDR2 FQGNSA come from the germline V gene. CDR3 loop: CASSLRRARRWPDTQYF. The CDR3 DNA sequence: TGTGCCAGCAGCTTACGACGGGCGCGGCGCTGGCCAGATACGCAGTATTTT.

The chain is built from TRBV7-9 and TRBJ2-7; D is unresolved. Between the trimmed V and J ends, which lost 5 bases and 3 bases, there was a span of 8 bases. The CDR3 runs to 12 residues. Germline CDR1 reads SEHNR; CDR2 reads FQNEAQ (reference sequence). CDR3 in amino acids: CASSPDGYEQYF. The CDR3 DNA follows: TGTGCCAGCAGCCCGGACGGCTACGAGCAGTACTTC.

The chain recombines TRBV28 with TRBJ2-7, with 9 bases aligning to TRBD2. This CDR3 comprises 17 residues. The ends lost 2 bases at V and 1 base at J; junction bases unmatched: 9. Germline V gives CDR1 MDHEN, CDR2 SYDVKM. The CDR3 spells CASSLPGTAGGSYEQYF. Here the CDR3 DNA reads TGTGCCAGCAGTTTACCGGGTACAGCGGGGGGTTCCTACGAGCAGTACTTC.

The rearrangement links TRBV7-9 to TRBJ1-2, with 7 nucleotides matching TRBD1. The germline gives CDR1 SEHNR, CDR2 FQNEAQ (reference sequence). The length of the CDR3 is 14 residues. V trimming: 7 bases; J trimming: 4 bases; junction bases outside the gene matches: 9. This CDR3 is CASTPAGGAYGYTF. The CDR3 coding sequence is TGTGCCAGCACCCCAGCAGGGGGAGCCTATGGCTACACCTTC. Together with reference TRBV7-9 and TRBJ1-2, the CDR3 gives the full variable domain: DTGVSQNPRHKITKRGQNVTFRCDPISEHNRLYWYRQTLGQGPEFLTYFQNEAQLEKSRLLSDRFSAERPKGSFSTLEIQRTEQGDSAMYLCASTPAGGAYGYTFGSGTRLTVV.